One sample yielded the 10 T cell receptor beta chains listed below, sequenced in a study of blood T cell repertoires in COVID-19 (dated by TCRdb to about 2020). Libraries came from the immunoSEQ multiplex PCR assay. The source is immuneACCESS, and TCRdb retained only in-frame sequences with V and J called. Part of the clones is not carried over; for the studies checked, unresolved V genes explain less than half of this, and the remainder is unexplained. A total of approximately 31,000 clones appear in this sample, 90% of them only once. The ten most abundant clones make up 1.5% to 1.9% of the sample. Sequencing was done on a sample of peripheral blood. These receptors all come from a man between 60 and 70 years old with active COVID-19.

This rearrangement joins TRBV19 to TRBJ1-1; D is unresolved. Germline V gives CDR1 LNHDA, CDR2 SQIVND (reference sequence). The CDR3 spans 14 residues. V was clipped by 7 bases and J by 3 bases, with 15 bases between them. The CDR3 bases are TGTGCCAGTACTCCCCACCTCGGGGACACTGAAGCTTTCTTT. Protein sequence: CASTPHLGDTEAFF. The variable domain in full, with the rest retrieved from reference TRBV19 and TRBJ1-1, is DGGITQSPKYLFRKEGQNVTLSCEQNLNHDAMYWYRQDPGQGLRLIYYSQIVNDFQKGDIAEGYSVSREKKESFPLTVTSAQKNPTAFYLCASTPHLGDTEAFFGQGTRLTVV.

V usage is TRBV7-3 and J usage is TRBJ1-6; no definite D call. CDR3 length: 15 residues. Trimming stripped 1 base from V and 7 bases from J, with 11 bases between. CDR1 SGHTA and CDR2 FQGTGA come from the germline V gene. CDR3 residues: CASSLISGENSPLHF. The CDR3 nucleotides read TGTGCCAGCAGCTTAATCAGCGGGGAGAATTCACCCCTCCACTTT.

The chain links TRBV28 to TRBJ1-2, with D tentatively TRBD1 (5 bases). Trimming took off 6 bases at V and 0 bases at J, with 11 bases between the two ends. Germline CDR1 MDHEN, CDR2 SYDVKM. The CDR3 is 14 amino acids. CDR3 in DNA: TGTGCCAGCAGCACTGGGGGGGCTAACTATGGCTACACCTTC. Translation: CASSTGGANYGYTF.

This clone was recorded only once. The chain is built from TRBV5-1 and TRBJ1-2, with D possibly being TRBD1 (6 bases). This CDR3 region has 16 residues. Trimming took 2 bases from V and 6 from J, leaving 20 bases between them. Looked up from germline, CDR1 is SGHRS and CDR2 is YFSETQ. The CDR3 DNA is TGCGCCAGCAGCTTCCACCCGGACGAGGGGGGGGATGGCTACACCTTC. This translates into CASSFHPDEGGDGYTF.

CDR3 in DNA: TGTGCCAGCAGTTTGCTAGCCGGGGAGCTGTTTTTT. It is translated as CASSLLAGELFF. J is TRBJ2-2 and V is TRBV12-3 or TRBV12-4; D is uncertain. V shed 3 bases and J shed 6 bases, with 5 bases lying between them. The CDR3 has 12 amino acids.

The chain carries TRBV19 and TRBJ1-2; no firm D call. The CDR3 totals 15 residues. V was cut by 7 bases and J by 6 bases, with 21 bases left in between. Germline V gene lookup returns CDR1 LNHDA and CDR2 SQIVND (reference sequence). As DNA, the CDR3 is TGTGCCAGTATCAACCTTGGAGGGAACGAGAATGGCTACACCTTC. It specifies CASINLGGNENGYTF.

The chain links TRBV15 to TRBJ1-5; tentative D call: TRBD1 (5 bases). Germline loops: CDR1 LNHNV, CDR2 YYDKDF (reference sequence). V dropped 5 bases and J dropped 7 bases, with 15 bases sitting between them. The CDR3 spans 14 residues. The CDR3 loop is CATSQERGFQPQHF. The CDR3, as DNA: TGTGCCACCAGCCAAGAGCGGGGGTTCCAGCCCCAGCATTTT. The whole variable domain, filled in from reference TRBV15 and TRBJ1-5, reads DAMVIQNPRYQVTQFGKPVTLSCSQTLNHNVMYWYQQKSSQAPKLLFHYYDKDFNNEADTPDNFQSRRPNTSFCFLDIRSPGLGDTAMYLCATSQERGFQPQHFGDGTRLSIL.

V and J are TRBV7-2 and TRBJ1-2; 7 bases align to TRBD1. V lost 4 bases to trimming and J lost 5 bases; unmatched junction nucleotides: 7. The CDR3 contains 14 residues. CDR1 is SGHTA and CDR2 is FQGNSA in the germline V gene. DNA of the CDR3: TGTGCCAGCAGCTGGGGGACAGCAAAATATGGCTACACCTTC. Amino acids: CASSWGTAKYGYTF. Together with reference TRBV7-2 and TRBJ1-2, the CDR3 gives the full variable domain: GAGVSQSPSNKVTEKGKDVELRCDPISGHTALYWYRQSLGQGLEFLIYFQGNSAPDKSGLPSDRFSAERTGGSVSTLTIQRTQQEDSAVYLCASSWGTAKYGYTFGSGTRLTVV.

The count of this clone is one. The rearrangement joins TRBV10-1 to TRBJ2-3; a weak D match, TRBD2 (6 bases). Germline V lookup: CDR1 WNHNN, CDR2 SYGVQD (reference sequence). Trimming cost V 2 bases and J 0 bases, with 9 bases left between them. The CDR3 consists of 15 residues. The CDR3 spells CASSEGAGSTDTQYF. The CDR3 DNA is TGCGCCAGCAGTGAGGGAGCGGGTAGCACAGATACGCAGTATTTT.

This CDR3 is CASSYPTGGPARSLEAFF. In DNA form, the CDR3 reads TGTGCCAGCAGTTACCCGACAGGGGGGCCTGCGCGATCCCTTGAGGCTTTCTTT. The chain joins TRBV6-2 or TRBV6-3 to TRBJ1-1; 9 bases fit TRBD1. The length of the CDR3 is 18 residues. The V and J ends lost 2 bases and 11 bases, in that order; junction bases with no gene match: 21. CDR1 is MNHEY and CDR2 is SVGEGT in the germline V gene.